What follows are 30 T cell receptor beta chains derived from one specimen sequenced in a study of blood T cell repertoires in COVID-19. The repertoire was sequenced with immunoSEQ multiplex PCR; TCRdb's copy has only in-frame clones and lacks some. This sample has over 200,000 clones, with 89% found just once. Sequencing was done on a sample of peripheral blood. Every receptor here comes from a woman in her 40s with acute or convalescent COVID-19.

The chain has TRBV7-9 and TRBJ1-1; the D gene is possibly TRBD1 (6 bases). Germline CDR1 reads SEHNR; CDR2 reads FQNEAQ (reference sequence). The length of the CDR3 is 13 residues. The V gene lost 5 bases and the J gene lost 2 bases, with 9 bases spanning the gap. The CDR3 reads CASSLQGNTEAFF. DNA for the CDR3: TGTGCCAGCAGCCTACAGGGTAACACTGAAGCTTTCTTT.

This chain uses TRBV13 with TRBJ2-2; 7 bases are shared with TRBD1. CDR1 PRHDT and CDR2 FYEKMQ come from the germline V gene (reference sequence). The V gene end was trimmed by 5 bases and the J gene end by 5 bases; junction bases not matched to a gene: 11. The CDR3 extends over 16 amino acids. The CDR3 DNA sequence: TGTGCCAGCAGCCCTACGGGCAGGGGGAAAACCGGGGAGCTGTTTTTT. This encodes CASSPTGRGKTGELFF.

The chain combines TRBV30 with TRBJ2-5; D remains ambiguous. The germline gives CDR1 GTSNPN, CDR2 SVGIG (reference sequence). The ends were cut back, 2 bases at V and 7 bases at J, with 8 bases in the middle. CDR3 length: 11 residues. The CDR3 DNA reads as TGTGCCTGGAGTTCCACTCTGACCCAGTACTTC. It encodes CAWSSTLTQYF.

This CDR3 is CATGTAQGHTQYF. The CDR3 nucleotides read TGTGCCACCGGGACGGCTCAGGGGCATACGCAGTATTTT. V gene TRBV24-1 combines with J gene TRBJ2-3; TRBD1 is a possible D gene (6 bases). Germline CDR1 is KGHDR and CDR2 is SFDVKD. The CDR3 runs 13 residues. V was cut by 9 bases and J by 7 bases, with 16 bases left in between.

The chain uses TRBV5-1 and TRBJ2-5, with TRBD2 matching 13 bases. This CDR3 contains 16 residues. Germline V lookup: CDR1 SGHRS, CDR2 YFSETQ. V lost 4 bases and J lost 4; bases outside the gene matches: 7. For the CDR3, the DNA is TGCGCCAGCAGCCTTCGACTAGCGGGGGGAATAGAGACCCAGTACTTC. As protein: CASSLRLAGGIETQYF.

The chain has TRBV25-1 and TRBJ1-2; no definite D call. The CDR3 is made up of 13 amino acids. The germline gives CDR1 MGHDK, CDR2 SYGVNS. V was pared by 1 base and J by 2 bases, with 5 bases between. CDR3 DNA sequence: TGTGCCAGCAGTGAATTACAAAACTATGGCTACACCTTC. This sequence encodes CASSELQNYGYTF.

V is TRBV5-1 and J is TRBJ1-2, with D possibly TRBD1 on 5 matching bases. CDR1 is SGHRS, CDR2 YFSETQ, per germline. The CDR3 covers 13 residues. Trimming removed 3 bases at V and 5 bases at J, with 11 bases between. The CDR3 loop reads CASSSNPGYGYTF. The CDR3 DNA reads TGCGCCAGCAGCTCCAACCCAGGGTATGGCTACACCTTC.

The CDR3 DNA sequence: TGTGCCAGCAGCGGCGACAGGGGGGCCCCTGGAAACACCATATATTTT. Translating it yields CASSGDRGAPGNTIYF. The rearrangement joins TRBV5-4 to TRBJ1-3, with 9 bases that match TRBD1. The junction had 7 bases not matched to a gene; V was cut back by 4 bases and J by 2 bases. The CDR3 is 16 residues long. CDR1 and CDR2 (germline): SGHNT, YYREEE (reference sequence). Full variable domain (outside the CDR3, taken from reference TRBV5-4 and TRBJ1-3): ETGVTQSPTHLIKTRGQQVTLRCSSQSGHNTVSWYQQALGQGPQFIFQYYREEENGRGNFPPRFSGLQFPNYSSELNVNALELDDSALYLCASSGDRGAPGNTIYFGEGSWLTVV.

This chain links TRBV9 with TRBJ2-1; D remains unclear. CDR3 length: 12 amino acids. CDR1 is SGDLS and CDR2 is YYNGEE in the germline V gene. The V end lost 3 bases, the J end lost 8 bases, and 9 bases lay between the germline ends. Here the CDR3 reads CASSALQDEQFF. The CDR3 DNA reads as TGTGCCAGCAGCGCATTGCAGGATGAGCAGTTCTTC.

The chain is built from TRBV3-1 (or the pseudogene TRBV3-2) and TRBJ1-4, with 7 bases fitting TRBD1. The CDR3 is made up of 13 amino acids. Germline CDR1 reads LGHDT; CDR2 reads YNNKEL (reference sequence). Losses at the gene ends were 4 bases for V and 8 bases for J; bases not matched to a gene: 4. CDR3 loop: CASSRDSGEKLFF. CDR3 DNA: TGTGCCAGCAGCCGGGACAGCGGGGAAAAACTGTTTTTT.

The genes are TRBV27 and TRBJ1-1; 10 positions agree with TRBD1. The CDR3 runs 13 residues. Germline V gene data show CDR1 as MNHEY and CDR2 as SMNVEV (reference sequence). Losses at the gene ends were 0 bases for V and 12 bases for J; bases not matched to a gene: 4. CDR3: CASSLSWTGGTFF. CDR3 bases: TGTGCCAGCAGTTTATCTTGGACAGGGGGGACTTTCTTT.

The chain employs TRBV11-2 and TRBJ1-5, with 7 bases matching TRBD1. The germline CDR1 and CDR2 sequences are SGHAT and FQNNGV. The V and J ends lost 5 bases and 1 base, in that order; junction bases with no gene match: 5. This CDR3 spans 15 amino acids. The CDR3 region is CASSTRQGSNQPQHF. The CDR3 DNA is TGTGCCAGCAGCACCAGACAGGGAAGCAATCAGCCCCAGCATTTT. The entire variable domain, with the rest obtained from reference TRBV11-2 and TRBJ1-5, is as follows: EAGVAQSPRYKIIEKRQSVAFWCNPISGHATLYWYQQILGQGPKLLIQFQNNGVVDDSQLPKDRFSAERLKGVDSTLKIQPAKLEDSAVYLCASSTRQGSNQPQHFGDGTRLSIL.

V and J are TRBV3-1 (or the pseudogene TRBV3-2) and TRBJ1-2; the D gene is possibly TRBD1 (5 bases). The germline V gene has CDR1 LGHDT and CDR2 YNNKEL (reference sequence). The germline V and J ends were trimmed by 6 bases and 4 bases, with 12 bases remaining between them. This CDR3 region has 13 residues. CDR3 sequence reads: CASSSGIGYGYTF. CDR3 nucleotide sequence: TGTGCCAGCAGTTCAGGGATCGGCTATGGCTACACCTTC.

The chain uses TRBV25-1 and TRBJ2-5; D is perhaps TRBD2 (6 bases). Germline V gene data show CDR1 as MGHDK and CDR2 as SYGVNS. The V gene lost 2 bases and the J gene lost 5 bases, with 18 bases spanning the gap. CDR3 size: 16 residues. The CDR3 reads CASSETLRGSGETQYF. Here the CDR3 DNA reads TGTGCCAGCAGTGAAACTCTACGGGGGAGTGGGGAGACCCAGTACTTC.

A single count supports this clone. The chain employs TRBV18 and TRBJ1-3; unclear D gene. The CDR3 has 16 amino acids. Per the germline V gene, CDR1 is KGHSH and CDR2 is LQKENI. Trimming took 3 bases from V and 4 from J, leaving 16 bases between them. The DNA of the CDR3 is TGTGCCAGCTCACCCCGGACCGAGGGTGCCGGAAACACCATATATTTT. This gives the protein CASSPRTEGAGNTIYF.

The rearrangement uses TRBV15 and TRBJ1-6, with TRBD1 matching over 9 bases. This CDR3 is built from 16 residues. Trimming removed 0 bases from V and 9 bases from J; junction bases left unmatched: 6. Germline lookup yields CDR1 LNHNV and CDR2 YYDKDF (reference sequence). This CDR3 is CATSREPTGGSSPLHF. The DNA of the CDR3 is TGTGCCACCAGCAGAGAGCCGACAGGGGGTTCTTCACCCCTCCACTTT.

The chain has TRBV2 and TRBJ1-2; D is perhaps TRBD1 (6 bases). V gave up 7 bases and J gave up 8 bases, with 11 bases separating them. Germline-derived CDR1 and CDR2 are SNHLY and FYNNEI. The CDR3 totals 11 residues. CDR3 DNA: TGTGCCAGCACAGGGGCGGACGGCTACACCTTC. Protein sequence: CASTGADGYTF.

The chain recombines TRBV30 with TRBJ1-1; D uncertain. CDR1 and CDR2 (germline): GTSNPN, SVGIG (reference sequence). The CDR3 is made up of 11 amino acids. Trimming took 3 bases from V and 10 from J, leaving 12 bases between them. CDR3 DNA: TGTGCCTGGAGAGGCGGGTTCCTAGCTTTCTTT. This gives the protein CAWRGGFLAFF.

This chain connects TRBV9 to TRBJ1-2, with 9 bases identical to TRBD1. The trim removed 0 bases at V and 5 bases at J, leaving 5 bases unmatched. CDR1 is SGDLS and CDR2 is YYNGEE in the germline V gene. The CDR3 loop spans 15 amino acids. This CDR3 is CASSVATGGEYGYTF. The CDR3 DNA reads TGTGCCAGCAGCGTAGCTACAGGGGGCGAGTATGGCTACACCTTC.

Only one count was recorded for this clone. This rearrangement joins TRBV5-4 to TRBJ2-1, with 12 bases aligning to TRBD2. Germline values: CDR1 SGHNT, CDR2 YYREEE (reference sequence). This CDR3 is built from 15 residues. V shed 4 bases, J shed 8 bases, and the junction held 7 bases outside the gene matches. CDR3 DNA: TGTGCCAGCAGCCACCTAGCGGGGGGGCTTTATGAGCAGTTCTTC. Protein: CASSHLAGGLYEQFF.

This chain links TRBV27 with TRBJ1-1; D ambiguous. CDR1 and CDR2 (germline): MNHEY, SMNVEV (reference sequence). V dropped 2 bases and J dropped 3 bases, with 13 bases sitting between them. The length of the CDR3 is 15 residues. The CDR3 sequence: CASSLNRRVDTEAFF. The CDR3 DNA sequence: TGTGCCAGCAGTTTAAATAGGCGGGTGGACACTGAAGCTTTCTTT.

The chain is built from TRBV6-2 or TRBV6-3 and TRBJ2-7; TRBD2 agrees at 8 bases. Looked up from germline, CDR1 is MNHEY and CDR2 is SVGEGT. The CDR3 is 15 residues long. Trimming removed 4 bases from V and 0 bases from J; junction bases left unmatched: 5. CDR3 in amino acids: CASSSPTSASYEQYV. The CDR3 nucleotides are TGTGCCAGCAGTTCCCCGACTAGCGCCTCCTACGAGCAGTACGTC.

This chain joins TRBV24-1 and TRBJ2-1; D gene uncertain. V was clipped by 9 bases and J by 6 bases, with 8 bases between them. CDR1 KGHDR and CDR2 SFDVKD come from the germline V gene. The length of the CDR3 is 11 residues. This CDR3 is CATGSGNEQFF. The CDR3 region has the DNA TGTGCCACCGGGTCGGGCAATGAGCAGTTCTTC.

The rearrangement links TRBV19 to TRBJ1-1, with 11 bases that match TRBD1. CDR3 size: 17 residues. Germline assignment: CDR1 LNHDA and CDR2 SQIVND (reference sequence). J was trimmed by 0 bases and V by 7 bases; bases with no gene match: 10. Written as DNA, the CDR3 is TGTGCCAGTATTCCTCGGGACAGGGGGGGTATGAACACTGAAGCTTTCTTT. Residues: CASIPRDRGGMNTEAFF.

The CDR3 DNA reads TGTGCCAGCAGACCCCTATCTGGAAACACCATATATTTT. It translates to CASRPLSGNTIYF. This chain connects TRBV12-3 or TRBV12-4 to TRBJ1-3; D is unresolved. The CDR3 runs to 13 residues. Trimming removed 6 bases at V and 1 base at J, with 7 bases between.

V usage is TRBV10-1 and J usage is TRBJ2-7; 9 bases match TRBD2. Germline V gene data show CDR1 as WNHNN and CDR2 as SYGVQD (reference sequence). J gave up 2 bases and V 0 bases, and 5 bases lay outside the gene matches. The length of the CDR3 is 16 residues. The CDR3: CASSESGLAEAYEQYV. The CDR3 DNA is TGCGCCAGCAGTGAGTCGGGACTAGCCGAAGCCTACGAGCAGTACGTC.

The J gene is TRBJ2-5, the V gene TRBV2; 7 nucleotides agree with TRBD1. Germline-derived CDR1 and CDR2 are SNHLY and FYNNEI. The ends lost 6 bases at V and 4 bases at J; junction bases unmatched: 5. The CDR3 has 13 amino acids. The CDR3 here is CASSTGVGETQYF. As DNA, the CDR3 is TGTGCCAGCAGCACAGGGGTTGGAGAGACCCAGTACTTC.

J is TRBJ1-2 and V is TRBV5-1; D gene unclear. The CDR3 totals 15 residues. Germline V gene sequence: CDR1 SGHRS, CDR2 YFSETQ. V was trimmed by 4 bases and J by 11 bases, leaving 24 bases between them. CDR3: CASSPAVGSLGVYTF. As DNA, the CDR3 is TGCGCCAGCAGCCCGGCGGTGGGTAGCCTCGGAGTGTACACCTTC.

This chain connects TRBV9 to TRBJ2-1; 11 positions match TRBD2. The V segment lost 3 bases and the J segment 3 bases; nucleotides outside the gene matches: 2. Per the germline V gene, CDR1 is SGDLS and CDR2 is YYNGEE. The CDR3 extends over 15 amino acids. The CDR3 bases are TGTGCCAGCAGCGGTGGACTAGCGGGCTACAATGAGCAGTTCTTC. Translated: CASSGGLAGYNEQFF.

The chain employs TRBV27 and TRBJ2-4; D remains unclear. CDR1 MNHEY and CDR2 SMNVEV come from the germline V gene (reference sequence). Trimming shortened V by 0 bases and J by 1 base, and 7 bases separated the two germline ends. This CDR3 region has 15 residues. The CDR3 DNA is TGTGCCAGCAGTTTATCGGTACTCGCCAAAAACATTCAGTACTTC. This encodes CASSLSVLAKNIQYF.